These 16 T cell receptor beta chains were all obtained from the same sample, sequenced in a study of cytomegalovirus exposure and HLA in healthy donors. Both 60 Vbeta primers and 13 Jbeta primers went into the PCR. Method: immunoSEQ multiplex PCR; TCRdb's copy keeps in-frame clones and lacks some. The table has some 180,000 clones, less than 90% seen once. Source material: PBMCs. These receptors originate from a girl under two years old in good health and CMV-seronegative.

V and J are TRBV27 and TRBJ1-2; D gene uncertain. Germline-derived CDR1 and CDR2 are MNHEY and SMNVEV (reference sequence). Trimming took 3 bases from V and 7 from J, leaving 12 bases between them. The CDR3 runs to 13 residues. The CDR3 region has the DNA TGTGCCAGCAGTTTGAATTGGGCGTCTGGCTACACCTTC. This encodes CASSLNWASGYTF.

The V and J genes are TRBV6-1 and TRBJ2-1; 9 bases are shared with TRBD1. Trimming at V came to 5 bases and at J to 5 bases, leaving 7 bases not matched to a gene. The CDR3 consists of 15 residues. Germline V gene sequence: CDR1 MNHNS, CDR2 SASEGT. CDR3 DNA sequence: TGTGCCAGCAGTCCGGGACAGGGAAGAAACAATGAGCAGTTCTTC. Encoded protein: CASSPGQGRNNEQFF.

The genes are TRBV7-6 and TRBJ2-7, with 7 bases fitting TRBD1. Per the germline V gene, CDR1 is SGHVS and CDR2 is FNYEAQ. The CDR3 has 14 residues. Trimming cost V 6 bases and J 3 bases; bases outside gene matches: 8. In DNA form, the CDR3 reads TGTGCCAGCAGTCGGAAACAGGGGAACTACGAGCAGTACTTC. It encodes CASSRKQGNYEQYF. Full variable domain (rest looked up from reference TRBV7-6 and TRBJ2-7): GAGVSQSPRYKVTKRGQDVALRCDPISGHVSLYWYRQALGQGPEFLTYFNYEAQQDKSGLPNDRFSAERPEGSISTLTIQRTEQRDSAMYRCASSRKQGNYEQYFGPGTRLTVT.

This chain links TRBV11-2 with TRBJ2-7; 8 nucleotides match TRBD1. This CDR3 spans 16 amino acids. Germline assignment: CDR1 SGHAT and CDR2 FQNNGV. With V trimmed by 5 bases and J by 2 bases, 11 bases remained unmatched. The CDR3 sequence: CASSLFRGQRAYEQYF. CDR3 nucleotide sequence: TGTGCCAGCAGCCTGTTCAGGGGGCAGAGGGCCTACGAGCAGTACTTC.

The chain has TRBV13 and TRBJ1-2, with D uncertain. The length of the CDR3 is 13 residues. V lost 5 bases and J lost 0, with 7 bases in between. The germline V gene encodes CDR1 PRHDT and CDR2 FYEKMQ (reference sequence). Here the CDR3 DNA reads TGTGCCAGCAGCCGCGGGGCTAACTATGGCTACACCTTC. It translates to CASSRGANYGYTF.

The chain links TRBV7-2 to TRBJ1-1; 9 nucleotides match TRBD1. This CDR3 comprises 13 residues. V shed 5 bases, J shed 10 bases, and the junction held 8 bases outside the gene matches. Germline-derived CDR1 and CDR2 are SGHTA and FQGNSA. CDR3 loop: CASSRDRAPTAFF. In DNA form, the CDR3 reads TGTGCCAGCAGCCGGGACAGGGCACCAACAGCTTTCTTT.

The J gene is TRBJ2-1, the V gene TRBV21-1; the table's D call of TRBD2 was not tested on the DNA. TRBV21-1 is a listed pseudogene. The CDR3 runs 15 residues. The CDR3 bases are TGTGCCAGCAGAGTGTGGGAGAAGGTATACAATGAGCAGTTCTTC. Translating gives CASRVWEKVYNEQFF.

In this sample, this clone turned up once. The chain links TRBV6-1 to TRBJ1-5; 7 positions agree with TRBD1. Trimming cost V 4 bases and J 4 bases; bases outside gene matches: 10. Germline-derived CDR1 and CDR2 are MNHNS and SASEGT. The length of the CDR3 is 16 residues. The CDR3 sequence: CASSVDRVRGNQPQHF. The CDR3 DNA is TGTGCCAGCAGTGTCGACAGGGTCAGGGGAAATCAGCCCCAGCATTTT.

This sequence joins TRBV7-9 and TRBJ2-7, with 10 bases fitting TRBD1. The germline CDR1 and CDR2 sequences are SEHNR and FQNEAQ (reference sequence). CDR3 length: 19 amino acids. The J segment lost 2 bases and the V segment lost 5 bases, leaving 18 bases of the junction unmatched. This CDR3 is CASSPPLRDRGPGTYEQYF. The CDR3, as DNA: TGTGCCAGCAGCCCACCCCTCCGGGACAGGGGTCCGGGCACCTACGAGCAGTACTTC.

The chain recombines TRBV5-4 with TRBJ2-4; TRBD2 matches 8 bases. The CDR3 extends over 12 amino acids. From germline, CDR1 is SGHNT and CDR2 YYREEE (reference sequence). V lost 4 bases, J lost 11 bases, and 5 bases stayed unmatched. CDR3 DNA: TGTGCCAGCAGCCGTACGGGGGGGGTTCAGTACTTC. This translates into CASSRTGGVQYF.

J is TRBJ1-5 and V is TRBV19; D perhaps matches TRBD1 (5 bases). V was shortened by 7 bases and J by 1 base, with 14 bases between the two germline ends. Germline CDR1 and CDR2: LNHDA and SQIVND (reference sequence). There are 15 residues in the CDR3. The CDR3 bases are TGTGCCAGTAACCCCAGGGAACGGAGCAATCAGCCCCAGCATTTT. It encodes CASNPRERSNQPQHF.

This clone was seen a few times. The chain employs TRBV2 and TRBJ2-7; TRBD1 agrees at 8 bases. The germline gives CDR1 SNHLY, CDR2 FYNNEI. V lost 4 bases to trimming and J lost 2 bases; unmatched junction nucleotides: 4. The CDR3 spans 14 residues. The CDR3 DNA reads TGTGCCAGCAGTGGGGGACAGGCCCCCTACGAGCAGTACTTC. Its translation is CASSGGQAPYEQYF. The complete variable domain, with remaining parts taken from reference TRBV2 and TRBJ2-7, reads EPEVTQTPSHQVTQMGQEVILRCVPISNHLYFYWYRQILGQKVEFLVSFYNNEISEKSEIFDDQFSVERPDGSNFTLKIRSTKLEDSAMYFCASSGGQAPYEQYFGPGTRLTVT.

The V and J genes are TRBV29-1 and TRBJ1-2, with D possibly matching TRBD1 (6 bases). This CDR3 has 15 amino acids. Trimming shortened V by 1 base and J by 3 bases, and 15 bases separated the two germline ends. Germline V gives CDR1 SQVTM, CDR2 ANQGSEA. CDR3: CSVEAGQGWDYGYTF. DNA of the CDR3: TGCAGCGTTGAAGCAGGGCAGGGGTGGGACTATGGCTACACCTTC.

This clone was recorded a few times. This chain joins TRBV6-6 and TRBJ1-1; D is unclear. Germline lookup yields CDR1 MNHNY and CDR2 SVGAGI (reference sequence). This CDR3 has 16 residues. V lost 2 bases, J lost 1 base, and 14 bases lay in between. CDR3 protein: CASSYEIPHPNTEAFF. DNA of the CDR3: TGTGCCAGCAGTTACGAGATTCCCCACCCGAACACTGAAGCTTTCTTT.

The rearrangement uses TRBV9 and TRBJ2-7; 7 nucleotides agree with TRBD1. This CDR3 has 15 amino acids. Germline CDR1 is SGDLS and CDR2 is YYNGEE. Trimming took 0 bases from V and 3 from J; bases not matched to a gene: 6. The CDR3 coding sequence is TGTGCCAGCAGCGTAGGGAGAGGGGGCGGCTACGAGCAGTACTTC. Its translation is CASSVGRGGGYEQYF.

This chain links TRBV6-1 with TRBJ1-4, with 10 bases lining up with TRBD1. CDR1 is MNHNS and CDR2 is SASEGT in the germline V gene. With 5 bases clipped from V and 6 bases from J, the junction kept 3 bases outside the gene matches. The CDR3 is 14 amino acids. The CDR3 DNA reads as TGTGCCAGCAGTCCGGGACAGGGGTATGAAAAACTGTTTTTT. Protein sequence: CASSPGQGYEKLFF.